This paragraph covers one T cell receptor (beta chain) sequence. Its binding antigen is unknown. It has no much larger one-base neighbor in the sample; base qualities were not kept. CDR1 SGHRS and CDR2 YFSETQ were looked up in the germline V gene. A distance of 11 bases separates the germline ends of V and J, which lose 4 bases and 1 base respectively. The CDR3 sequence holds 14 residues, the cysteine and phenylalanine included. CDR3 DNA only is kept here, 42 bases in frame from base 1. These data are taken from a study of long-term antiretroviral therapy in people with HIV (dated by TCRdb to 2021 to 2024). Background on the whole study: The earliest samples were collected roughly a decade before the 2015 WHO recommendation for immediate ART, at a time when ART was usually postponed until CD4 counts fell. A retrospective serial study tested whether ART initiation and durable HIV suppression were associated with changes in peripheral blood TRB repertoire composition and diversity. No cross-contamination during QIAcube processing turned up in test extractions that ran a monoclonal T-cell line alongside around 34 polyclonal samples. Of the approximately 30 participants with HIV, 10 to 11 were female. The cohort contributed over 150 cryopreserved PBMC samples from around 30 adults with confirmed HIV infection, collected serially over a mean of approximately six years (range 1-12). Study-level results and caveats: Because pre-ART samples had limited cell numbers, unsorted PBMC were profiled rather than sorted CD4+ and CD8+ T cells. CDR3 length ranges in HIV repertoires were narrower than in controls, and network structure suggested an antigen-experienced repertoire with only a slight naive shift after ART. The samples span the years 2004 to 2017, and the ART regimens used may be less effective than current regimens. Owing to limited PBMC availability, only the TCR beta chain was sequenced, without alpha chain pairing. Inferences about post-ART repertoire changes are limited because no data were available on ART adherence, viral resistance or therapy changes. At every time point, the repertoire was dominated by expanded TRB clones first identified before ART initiation, although this dominance fluctuated and, in many PLHIV, declined after ART. Starting ART was linked to a significant rise in TRB diversity, yet even with long-term ART the diversity remained significantly lower than in transplant donor controls.

To be included, a participant needed at least one PBMC sample from before ART initiation plus at least two post-ART samples. Treatment was received in the United States of America by all participants with HIV. Before DNA extraction, cryopreserved samples of roughly 1-11 million PBMC were thawed and then washed. At the time of the earliest PBMC sample for each participant with HIV, ages ranged from about 23 to 60 years. PBMC samples from each participant spanned 1-4 timepoints before ART initiation and 2-8 timepoints after ART initiation, with a median of 7 samples. Serial HIV viral load, CD4+ T-cell count, ART history and demographic data were obtained for every participant. Using a Qiagen kit on a QIAcube, genomic DNA was extracted from unsorted PBMC, with samples processed in batches of 12. The immunoSEQ hsTCRB v3.0 assay was used at survey level resolution to sequence the TRB variable region. TRB sequencing targeted a depth of roughly 35,000-55,000 T-cell genomes per sample. An Illumina MiSeq with a v3 150-cycle kit was used to sequence the pooled TRB libraries. The source study handled its data this way. Repertoire analysis was run in R within a reproducible Nextflow workflow that covered QC, data transformation and analysis. LymphoSeq2, an R package for exploring AIRR-Seq data, was used to implement the custom analyses. A few samples that produced fewer than 5000 total TRB sequences were removed, so 150 to 200 HIV repertoires were analyzed. Among the roughly 180 retained HIV repertoires, fewer than 65 were collected before ART initiation and around 130 after ART initiation. Each repertoire was downsampled to 5000 TRB nucleotide sequences, and summary statistics were averaged across 100 downsampling iterations. Only TRB sequences with CDR3 regions of at least seven amino acids were retained for analysis. Diversity was measured with a Shannon entropy-derived clonality score and the Gini coefficient. In the repertoire networks, any two of the top 5000 CDR3 amino acid sequences were connected whenever the two sequences differed by an edit distance of one. GLIPH2 predicted antigen specificity groups and MHC restriction for TRB CDR3 amino acid sequences. Known CMV, EBV, HIV or tissue antigen associations were flagged by matching CDR3 amino acid sequences against VDJdb and McPAS-TCR. Pre-ART, post-ART and control groups were compared with Wilcoxon signed-rank tests and Holm-Bonferroni correction. Entries here come from immuneACCESS through TCRdb and include only in-frame sequences with V and J called. Some clones fail to appear in such tables; in the studies checked, an unresolved V gene covers under half of the shortfall, and the cause of the remainder is unknown. V and J calls and clone size follow that table, whereas D and trimming were derived from the DNA. This sample comprises 15,000 to 20,000 clones, around 90% of them detected only once. The ten largest clonotypes hold about 9% of the sample.

The sequencing here drew on unsorted PBMCs, taken 0.3 years after starting antiretroviral therapy. This receptor chain uses TRBV5-1 and TRBJ2-5; TRBD1 might be the D gene, on 6 matching bases. The clonotype comes from a man aged 55 to 69 with HIV. The DNA is as follows: TGCGCCAGCAGCGCACAGGGAGCCCAAGAGACCCAGTACTTC. Its protein reads: CASSAQGAQETQYF.